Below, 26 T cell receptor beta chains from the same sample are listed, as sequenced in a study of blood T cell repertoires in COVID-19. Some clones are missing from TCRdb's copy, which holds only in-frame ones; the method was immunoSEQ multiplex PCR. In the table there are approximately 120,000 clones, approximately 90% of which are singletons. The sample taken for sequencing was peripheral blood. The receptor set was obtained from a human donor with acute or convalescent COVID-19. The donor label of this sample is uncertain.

This CDR3 reads CASSETTGAAYDQPQHF. The DNA of the CDR3 is TGTGCCAGCAGTGAGACTACAGGGGCCGCTTACGATCAGCCCCAGCATTTT. The chain recombines TRBV2 with TRBJ1-5; 7 bases align to TRBD1. From germline, CDR1 is SNHLY and CDR2 FYNNEI. CDR3 length: 17 amino acids. Trimming cost V 3 bases and J 5 bases; bases outside gene matches: 13.

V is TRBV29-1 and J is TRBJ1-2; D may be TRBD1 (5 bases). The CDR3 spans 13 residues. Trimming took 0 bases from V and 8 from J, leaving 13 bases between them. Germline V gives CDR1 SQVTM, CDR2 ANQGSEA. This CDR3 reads CSVEEMGLVGYTF. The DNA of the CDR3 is TGCAGCGTTGAAGAGATGGGGCTTGTAGGCTACACCTTC.

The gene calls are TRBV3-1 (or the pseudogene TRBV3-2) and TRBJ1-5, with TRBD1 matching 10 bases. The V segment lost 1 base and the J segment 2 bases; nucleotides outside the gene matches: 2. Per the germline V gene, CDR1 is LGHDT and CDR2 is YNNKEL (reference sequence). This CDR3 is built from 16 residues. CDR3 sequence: CASSQGTGGGNQPQHF. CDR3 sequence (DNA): TGTGCCAGCAGCCAAGGGACAGGGGGGGGCAATCAGCCCCAGCATTTT.

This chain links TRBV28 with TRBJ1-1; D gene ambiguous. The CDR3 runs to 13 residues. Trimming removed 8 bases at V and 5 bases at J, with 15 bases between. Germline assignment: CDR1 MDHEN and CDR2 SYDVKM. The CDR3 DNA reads TGTGCCAGCTACTCAGGTGGAGGGACTGAAGCTTTCTTT. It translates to CASYSGGGTEAFF. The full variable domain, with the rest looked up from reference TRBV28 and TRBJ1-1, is DVKVTQSSRYLVKRTGEKVFLECVQDMDHENMFWYRQDPGLGLRLIYFSYDVKMKEKGDIPEGYSVSREKKERFSLILESASTNQTSMYLCASYSGGGTEAFFGQGTRLTVV.

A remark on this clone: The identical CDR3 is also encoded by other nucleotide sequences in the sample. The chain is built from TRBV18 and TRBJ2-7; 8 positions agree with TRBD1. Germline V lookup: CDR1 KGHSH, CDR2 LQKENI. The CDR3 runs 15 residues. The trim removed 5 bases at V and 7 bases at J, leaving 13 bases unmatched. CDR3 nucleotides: TGTGCCAGCTCAACTCATACAGGGGGAGAGAGTGAGCAGTACTTC. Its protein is CASSTHTGGESEQYF. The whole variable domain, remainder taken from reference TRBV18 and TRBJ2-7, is NAGVMQNPRHLVRRRGQEARLRCSPMKGHSHVYWYRQLPEEGLKFMVYLQKENIIDESGMPKERFSAEFPKEGPSILRIQQVVRGDSAAYFCASSTHTGGESEQYFGPGTRLTVT.

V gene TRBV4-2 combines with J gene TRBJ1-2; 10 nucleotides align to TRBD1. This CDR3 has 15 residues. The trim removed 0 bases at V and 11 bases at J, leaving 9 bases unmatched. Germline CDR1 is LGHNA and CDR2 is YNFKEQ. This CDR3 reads CASSQDPGQGRLYTF. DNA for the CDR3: TGTGCCAGCAGCCAAGATCCGGGACAGGGGAGGTTGTACACCTTC.

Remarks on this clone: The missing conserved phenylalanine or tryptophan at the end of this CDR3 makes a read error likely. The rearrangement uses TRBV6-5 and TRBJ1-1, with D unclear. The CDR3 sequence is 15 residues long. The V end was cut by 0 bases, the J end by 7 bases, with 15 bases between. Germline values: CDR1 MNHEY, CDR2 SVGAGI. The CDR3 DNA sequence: TGTGCCAGCAGTTACTCTTCGGTGTCCGGGAGTGAAGCTTTCTCT. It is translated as CASSYSSVSGSEAFS.

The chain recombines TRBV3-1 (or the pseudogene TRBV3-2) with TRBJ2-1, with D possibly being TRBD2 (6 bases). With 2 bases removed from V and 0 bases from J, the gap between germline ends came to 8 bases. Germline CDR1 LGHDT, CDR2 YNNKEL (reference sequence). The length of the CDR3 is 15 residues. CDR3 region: CASSQRGSSYNEQFF. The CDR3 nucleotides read TGTGCCAGCAGCCAACGGGGGAGCTCCTACAATGAGCAGTTCTTC.

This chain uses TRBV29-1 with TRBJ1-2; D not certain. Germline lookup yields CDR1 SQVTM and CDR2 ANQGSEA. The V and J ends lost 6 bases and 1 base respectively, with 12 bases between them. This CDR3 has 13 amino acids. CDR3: CSVMNSYNYGYTF. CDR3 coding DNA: TGCAGCGTCATGAACAGTTATAACTATGGCTACACCTTC.

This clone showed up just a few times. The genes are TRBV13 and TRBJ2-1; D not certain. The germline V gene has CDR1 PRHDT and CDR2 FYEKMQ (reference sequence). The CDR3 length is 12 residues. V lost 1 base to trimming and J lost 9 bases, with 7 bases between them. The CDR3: CASSLVSGEQFF. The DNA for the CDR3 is TGTGCCAGCAGCTTAGTTTCGGGTGAGCAGTTCTTC.

The CDR3 region has the DNA TGTGCCACAAACAGGCGTTCGGACACTGAAGCTTTCTTT. Encoded protein: CATNRRSDTEAFF. This chain connects TRBV6-5 to TRBJ1-1; a possible D gene is TRBD1 (5 bases). This CDR3 contains 13 residues. The V end lost 10 bases, the J end lost 3 bases, and 15 bases lay between the germline ends. Germline V gene lookup returns CDR1 MNHEY and CDR2 SVGAGI.

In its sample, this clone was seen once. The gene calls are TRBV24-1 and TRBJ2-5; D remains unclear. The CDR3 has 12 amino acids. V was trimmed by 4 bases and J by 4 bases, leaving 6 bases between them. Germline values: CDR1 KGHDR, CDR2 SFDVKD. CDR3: CATSDLGETQYF. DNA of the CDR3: TGTGCCACCAGTGACCTCGGAGAGACCCAGTACTTC.

CDR3 bases: TGTGCCAGCAGCTTGGACGGACTAACCTACGAGCAGTACTTC. Protein product: CASSLDGLTYEQYF. The chain recombines TRBV5-6 with TRBJ2-7, with D possibly TRBD2 on 6 matching bases. In germline, CDR1 is SGHDT, CDR2 YYEEEE. The CDR3 totals 14 residues. Between the trimmed V and J ends, which lost 0 bases and 2 bases, there was a span of 9 bases.

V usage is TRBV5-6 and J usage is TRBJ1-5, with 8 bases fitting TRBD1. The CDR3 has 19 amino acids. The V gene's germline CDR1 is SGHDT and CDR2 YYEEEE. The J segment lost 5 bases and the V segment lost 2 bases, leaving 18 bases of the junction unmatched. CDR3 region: CASSLRTTGALVEDQPQHF. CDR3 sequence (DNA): TGTGCCAGCAGCTTAAGGACGACAGGGGCACTCGTGGAGGATCAGCCCCAGCATTTT.

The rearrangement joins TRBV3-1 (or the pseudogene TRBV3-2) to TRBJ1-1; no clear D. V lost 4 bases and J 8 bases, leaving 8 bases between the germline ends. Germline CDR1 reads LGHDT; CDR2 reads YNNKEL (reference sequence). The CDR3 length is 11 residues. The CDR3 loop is CASSRGGEAFF. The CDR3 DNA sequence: TGTGCCAGCAGCCGAGGTGGGGAAGCTTTCTTT.

The CDR3 here is CASSESSGAIGEQYF. CDR3 DNA sequence: TGTGCCAGCAGTGAATCGTCAGGGGCCATCGGCGAGCAGTACTTC. The chain recombines TRBV25-1 with TRBJ2-7; the D gene is possibly TRBD1 (6 bases). Germline-derived CDR1 and CDR2 are MGHDK and SYGVNS. The CDR3 length is 15 residues. Trimming left V 1 base short and J 6 bases short, with 16 bases between.

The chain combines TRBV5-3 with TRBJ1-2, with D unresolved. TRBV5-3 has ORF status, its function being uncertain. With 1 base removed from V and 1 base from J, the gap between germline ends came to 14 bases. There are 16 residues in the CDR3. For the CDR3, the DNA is TGTGCCAGAAGCTTGACCACAGCTTTCCTTAACTATGGCTACACCTTC. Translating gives CARSLTTAFLNYGYTF.

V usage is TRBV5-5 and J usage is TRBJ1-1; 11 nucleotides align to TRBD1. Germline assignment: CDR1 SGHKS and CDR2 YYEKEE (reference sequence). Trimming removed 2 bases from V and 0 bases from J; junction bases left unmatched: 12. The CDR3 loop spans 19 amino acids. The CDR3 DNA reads TGTGCCAGCAGCTTTTCGCACCGGGACAGGGGGATTTTGAACACTGAAGCTTTCTTT. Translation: CASSFSHRDRGILNTEAFF.

In DNA, the CDR3 is TGTGCCAGCAGCTTCCAGGGTGCAGATACGCAGTATTTT. Protein: CASSFQGADTQYF. V gene TRBV7-3 combines with J gene TRBJ2-3; TRBD1 is a possible D gene (5 bases). Germline CDR1 is SGHTA and CDR2 is FQGTGA. This CDR3 is 13 amino acids long. Trimming removed 3 bases at V and 4 bases at J, with 8 bases between.

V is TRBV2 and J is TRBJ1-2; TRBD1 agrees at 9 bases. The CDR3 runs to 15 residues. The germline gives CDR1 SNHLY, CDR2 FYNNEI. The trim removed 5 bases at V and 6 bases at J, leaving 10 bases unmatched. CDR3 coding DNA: TGTGCCAGCAGTCAACCGGGACAGGGTTTTAATGGCTACACCTTC. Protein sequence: CASSQPGQGFNGYTF.

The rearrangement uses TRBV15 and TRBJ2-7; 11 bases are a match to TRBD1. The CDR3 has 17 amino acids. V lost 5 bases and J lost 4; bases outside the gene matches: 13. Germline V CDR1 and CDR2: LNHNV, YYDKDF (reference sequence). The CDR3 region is CATSPGTGGLAGYEQYF. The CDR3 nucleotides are TGTGCCACCAGCCCCGGGACAGGGGGGTTGGCTGGGTACGAGCAGTACTTC.

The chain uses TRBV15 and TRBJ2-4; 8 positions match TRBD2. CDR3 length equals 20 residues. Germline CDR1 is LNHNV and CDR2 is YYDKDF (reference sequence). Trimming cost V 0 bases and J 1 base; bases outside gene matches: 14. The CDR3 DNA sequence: TGTGCCACCAGCAGAGATAGCGGGACTCCCCGAAGAGGGGCCAAAAACATTCAGTACTTC. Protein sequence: CATSRDSGTPRRGAKNIQYF.

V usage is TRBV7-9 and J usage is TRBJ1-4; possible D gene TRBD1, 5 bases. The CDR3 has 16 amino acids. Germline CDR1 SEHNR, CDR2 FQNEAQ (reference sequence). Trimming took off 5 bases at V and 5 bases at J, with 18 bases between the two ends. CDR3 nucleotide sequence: TGTGCCAGCAGCCCCGGCGACAGAAGGATGAATGAAAAACTGTTTTTT. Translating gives CASSPGDRRMNEKLFF.

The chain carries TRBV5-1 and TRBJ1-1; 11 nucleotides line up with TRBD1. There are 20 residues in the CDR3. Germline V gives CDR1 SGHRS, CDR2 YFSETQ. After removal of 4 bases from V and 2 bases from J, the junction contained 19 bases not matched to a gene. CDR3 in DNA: TGCGCCAGCAGCAACCGGACAGGGGGCTTTTTGTTTGGTAGAAACACTGAAGCTTTCTTT. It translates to CASSNRTGGFLFGRNTEAFF. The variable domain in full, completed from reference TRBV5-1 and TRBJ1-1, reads KAGVTQTPRYLIKTRGQQVTLSCSPISGHRSVSWYQQTPGQGLQFLFEYFSETQRNKGNFPGRFSGRQFSNSRSEMNVSTLELGDSALYLCASSNRTGGFLFGRNTEAFFGQGTRLTVV.

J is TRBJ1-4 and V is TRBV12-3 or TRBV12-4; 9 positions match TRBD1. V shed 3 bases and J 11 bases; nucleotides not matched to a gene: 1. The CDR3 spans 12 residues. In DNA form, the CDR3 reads TGTGCCAGCAGTTTTGACAGGGGGAAACTGTTTTTT. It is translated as CASSFDRGKLFF.

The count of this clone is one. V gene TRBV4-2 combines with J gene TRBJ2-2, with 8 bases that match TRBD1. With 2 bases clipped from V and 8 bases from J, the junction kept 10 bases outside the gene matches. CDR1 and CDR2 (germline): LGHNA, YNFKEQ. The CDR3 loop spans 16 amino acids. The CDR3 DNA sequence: TGTGCCAGCAGCCAAAGCAACAGGGGGGCCTTGGGGGAGCTGTTTTTT. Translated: CASSQSNRGALGELFF.